This T cell receptor (beta chain) was recorded in a study of CD8+ T cells in alopecia areata. The wider study: Treated patients were dosed with oral tofacitinib, taking 5 to 10 mg twice daily.

Extracted from the samples, RNA was reverse transcribed into cDNA to serve as the sequencing template. Clones were read by immunoSEQ multiplex PCR, and TCRdb kept only the in-frame ones, dropping some. The sample has 200,000 or so clones; 40% to 55% are singletons. In its sample, this clone was seen many times. The target antigen is unknown. General study points: Both scalp clonality and the expanded CD8+ clones among the top 100 showed a significant decrease with tofacitinib.

Treatment specified: oral pan-JAK inhibitor, 5-10 mg twice daily. The germline CDR1 and CDR2 sequences are MNHNS and SASEGT. Deletions cut 7 bases from V and 3 bases from J, with 15 bases between. This CDR3 is 15 amino acids long. The chain is built from TRBV6-1 and TRBJ1-4; D gene uncertain. Sequencing used CD4+ T cells sorted from blood, obtained between weeks 36 and 40, from a patient treated with tofacitinib. The clonotype comes from a human donor with alopecia areata. DNA for the CDR3: TGTGCCAGCATTAATTCCGGGATGTCTAATGAAAAACTGTTTTTT. This gives the protein CASINSGMSNEKLFF.